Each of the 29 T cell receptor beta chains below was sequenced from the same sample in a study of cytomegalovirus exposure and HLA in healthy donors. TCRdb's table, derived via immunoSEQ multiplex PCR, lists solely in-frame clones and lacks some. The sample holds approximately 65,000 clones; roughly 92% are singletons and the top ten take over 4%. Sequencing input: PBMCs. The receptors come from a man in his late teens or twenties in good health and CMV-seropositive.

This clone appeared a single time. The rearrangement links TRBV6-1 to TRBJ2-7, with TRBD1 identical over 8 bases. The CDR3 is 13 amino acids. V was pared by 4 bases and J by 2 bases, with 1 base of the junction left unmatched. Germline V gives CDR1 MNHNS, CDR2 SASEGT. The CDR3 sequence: CASSARGPYEQYF. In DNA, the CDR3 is TGTGCCAGCAGTGCCAGGGGGCCCTACGAGCAGTACTTC.

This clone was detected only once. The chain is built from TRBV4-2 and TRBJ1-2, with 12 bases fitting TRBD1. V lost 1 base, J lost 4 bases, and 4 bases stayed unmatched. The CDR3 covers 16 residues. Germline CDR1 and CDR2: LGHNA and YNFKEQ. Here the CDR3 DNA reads TGTGCCAGCAGCCAAGGGGGACAGGGGGCGGGCTATGGCTACACCTTC. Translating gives CASSQGGQGAGYGYTF.

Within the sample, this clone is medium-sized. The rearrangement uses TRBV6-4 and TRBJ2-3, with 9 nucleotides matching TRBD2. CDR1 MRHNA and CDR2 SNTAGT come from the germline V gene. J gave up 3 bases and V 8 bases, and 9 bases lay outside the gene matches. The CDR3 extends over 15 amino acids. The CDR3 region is CASQNSSGGTDTQYF. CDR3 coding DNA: TGTGCCAGCCAGAATTCCAGCGGGGGGACAGATACGCAGTATTTT.

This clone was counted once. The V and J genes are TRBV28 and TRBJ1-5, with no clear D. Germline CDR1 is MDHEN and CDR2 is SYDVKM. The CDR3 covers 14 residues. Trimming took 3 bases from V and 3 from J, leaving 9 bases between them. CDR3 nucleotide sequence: TGTGCCAGCAGTTTGGAGATAGCCAATCAGCCCCAGCATTTT. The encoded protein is CASSLEIANQPQHF.

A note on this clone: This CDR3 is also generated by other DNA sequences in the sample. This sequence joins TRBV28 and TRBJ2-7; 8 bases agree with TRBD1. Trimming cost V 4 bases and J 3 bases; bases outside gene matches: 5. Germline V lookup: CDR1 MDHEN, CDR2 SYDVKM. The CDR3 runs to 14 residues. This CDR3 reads CASSSGTGLYEQYF. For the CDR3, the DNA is TGTGCCAGCAGTTCCGGGACAGGACTCTACGAGCAGTACTTC.

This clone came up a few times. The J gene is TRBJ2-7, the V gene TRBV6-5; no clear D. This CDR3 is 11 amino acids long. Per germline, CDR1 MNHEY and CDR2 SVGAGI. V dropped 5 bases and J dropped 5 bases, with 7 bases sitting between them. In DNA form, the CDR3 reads TGTGCCAGCAGTCTCAAGCACGAGCAGTACTTC. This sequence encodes CASSLKHEQYF.

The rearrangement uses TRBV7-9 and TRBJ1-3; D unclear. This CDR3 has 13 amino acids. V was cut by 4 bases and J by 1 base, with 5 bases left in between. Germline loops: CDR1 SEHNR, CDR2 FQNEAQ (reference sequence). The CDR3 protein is CASSSGSGNTIYF. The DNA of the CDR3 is TGTGCCAGCAGCTCGGGGTCTGGAAACACCATATATTTT. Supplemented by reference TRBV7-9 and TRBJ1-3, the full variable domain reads DTGVSQNPRHKITKRGQNVTFRCDPISEHNRLYWYRQTLGQGPEFLTYFQNEAQLEKSRLLSDRFSAERPKGSFSTLEIQRTEQGDSAMYLCASSSGSGNTIYFGEGSWLTVV.

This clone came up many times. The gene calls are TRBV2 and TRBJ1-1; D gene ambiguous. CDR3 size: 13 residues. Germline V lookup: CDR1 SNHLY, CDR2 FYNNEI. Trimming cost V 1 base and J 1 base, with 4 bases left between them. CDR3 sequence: CASSEGGNTEAFF. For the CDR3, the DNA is TGTGCCAGCAGTGAAGGCGGGAACACTGAAGCTTTCTTT.

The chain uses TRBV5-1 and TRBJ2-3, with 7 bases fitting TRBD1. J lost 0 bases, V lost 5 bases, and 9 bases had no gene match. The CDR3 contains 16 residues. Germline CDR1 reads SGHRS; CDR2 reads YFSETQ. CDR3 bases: TGCGCCAGCAGTCCAGGGGGAAGGTCTAGCACAGATACGCAGTATTTT. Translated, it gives CASSPGGRSSTDTQYF. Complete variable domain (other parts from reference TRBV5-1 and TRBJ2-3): KAGVTQTPRYLIKTRGQQVTLSCSPISGHRSVSWYQQTPGQGLQFLFEYFSETQRNKGNFPGRFSGRQFSNSRSEMNVSTLELGDSALYLCASSPGGRSSTDTQYFGPGTRLTVL.

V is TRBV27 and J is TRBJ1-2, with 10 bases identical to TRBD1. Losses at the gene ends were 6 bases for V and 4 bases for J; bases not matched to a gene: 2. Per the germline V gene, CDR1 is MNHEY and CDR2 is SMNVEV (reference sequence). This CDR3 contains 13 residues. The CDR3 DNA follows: TGTGCCAGCAGGGACAGGGGGAGCTATGGCTACACCTTC. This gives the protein CASRDRGSYGYTF.

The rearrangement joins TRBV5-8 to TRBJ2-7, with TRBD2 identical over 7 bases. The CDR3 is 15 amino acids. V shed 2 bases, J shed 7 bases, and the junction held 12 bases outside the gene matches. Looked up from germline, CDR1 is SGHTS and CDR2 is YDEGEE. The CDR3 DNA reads TGTGCCAGCAGCTTATTAGCGGGTGCAACGGGAGAGCAGTACTTC. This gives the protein CASSLLAGATGEQYF.

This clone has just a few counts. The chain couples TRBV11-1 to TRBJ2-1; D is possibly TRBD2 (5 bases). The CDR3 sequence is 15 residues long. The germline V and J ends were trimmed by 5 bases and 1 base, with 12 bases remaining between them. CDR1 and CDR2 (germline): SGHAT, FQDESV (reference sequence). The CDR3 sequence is CASSLASLSYNEQFF. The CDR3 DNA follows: TGTGCCAGCAGCCTCGCTAGCCTATCCTACAATGAGCAGTTCTTC.

CDR3 region: CASSPGTATNEKLFF. The CDR3 nucleotides read TGTGCCAGCAGTCCCGGGACAGCAACTAATGAAAAACTGTTTTTT. The chain carries TRBV11-2 and TRBJ1-4; 7 bases map to TRBD1. Per the germline V gene, CDR1 is SGHAT and CDR2 is FQNNGV. The CDR3 runs to 15 residues. Losses at the gene ends were 6 bases for V and 0 bases for J; bases not matched to a gene: 4. Based on the CDR3 plus reference TRBV11-2 and TRBJ1-4, the full variable domain is EAGVAQSPRYKIIEKRQSVAFWCNPISGHATLYWYQQILGQGPKLLIQFQNNGVVDDSQLPKDRFSAERLKGVDSTLKIQPAKLEDSAVYLCASSPGTATNEKLFFGSGTQLSVL.

The CDR3 DNA sequence: TGTGCCAGTAGAGGGGCGGAGACCCAGTACTTC. As protein: CASRGAETQYF. This sequence joins TRBV19 and TRBJ2-5, with D tentatively TRBD1 (5 bases). Trimming pared 6 bases from V and 5 bases from J, leaving 7 bases between. Germline-derived CDR1 and CDR2 are LNHDA and SQIVND (reference sequence). This CDR3 has 11 residues.

CDR3 region: CASSQVRTASYEQYF. CDR3 DNA: TGCGCCAGCAGCCAAGTGAGGACAGCCTCCTACGAGCAGTACTTC. The chain uses TRBV4-1 and TRBJ2-7, with D possibly TRBD1 on 6 matching bases. Germline V gene sequence: CDR1 MGHRA, CDR2 YSYEKL. The CDR3 is made up of 15 amino acids. Trimming pared 1 base from V and 0 bases from J, leaving 10 bases between.

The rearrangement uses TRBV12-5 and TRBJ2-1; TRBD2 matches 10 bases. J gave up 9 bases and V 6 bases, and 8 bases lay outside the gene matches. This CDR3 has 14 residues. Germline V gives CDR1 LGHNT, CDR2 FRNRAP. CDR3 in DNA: TGTGCTAGTGGCCCTCCAGCGGGGGGGCCTGAGCAGTTCTTC. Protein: CASGPPAGGPEQFF.

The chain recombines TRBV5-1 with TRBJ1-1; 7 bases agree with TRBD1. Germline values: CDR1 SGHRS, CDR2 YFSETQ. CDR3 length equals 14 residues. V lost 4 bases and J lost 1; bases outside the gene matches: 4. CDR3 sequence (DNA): TGCGCCAGCAGCACACAGGGGCCGAACACTGAAGCTTTCTTT. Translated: CASSTQGPNTEAFF.

The CDR3 DNA follows: TGTGCCAGCAGCCCCCGCGCCGTGGATGAGCAGTTCTTC. Protein sequence: CASSPRAVDEQFF. This chain joins TRBV13 and TRBJ2-1; D unclear. The CDR3 length is 13 residues. Germline CDR1 PRHDT, CDR2 FYEKMQ (reference sequence). V gave up 5 bases and J gave up 8 bases, with 13 bases separating them.

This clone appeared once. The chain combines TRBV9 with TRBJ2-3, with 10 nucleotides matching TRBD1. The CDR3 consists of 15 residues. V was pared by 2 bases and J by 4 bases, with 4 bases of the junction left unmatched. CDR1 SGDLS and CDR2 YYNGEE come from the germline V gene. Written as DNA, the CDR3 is TGTGCCAGCAGCGTCCGACAGGGGGCCCCAGATACGCAGTATTTT. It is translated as CASSVRQGAPDTQYF.

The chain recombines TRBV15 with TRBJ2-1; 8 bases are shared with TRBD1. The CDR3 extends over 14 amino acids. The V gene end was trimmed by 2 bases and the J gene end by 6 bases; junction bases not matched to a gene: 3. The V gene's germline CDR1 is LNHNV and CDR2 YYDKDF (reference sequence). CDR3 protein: CATSRRTGGNEQFF. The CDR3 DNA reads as TGTGCCACCAGCAGAAGAACAGGGGGCAATGAGCAGTTCTTC.

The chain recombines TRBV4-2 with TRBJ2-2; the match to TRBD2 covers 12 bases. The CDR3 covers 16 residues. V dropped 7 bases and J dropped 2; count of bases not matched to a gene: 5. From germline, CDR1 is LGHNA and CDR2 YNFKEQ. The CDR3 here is CASNIGLAGNTGELFF. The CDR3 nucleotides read TGTGCCAGCAACATCGGACTAGCGGGAAACACCGGGGAGCTGTTTTTT.

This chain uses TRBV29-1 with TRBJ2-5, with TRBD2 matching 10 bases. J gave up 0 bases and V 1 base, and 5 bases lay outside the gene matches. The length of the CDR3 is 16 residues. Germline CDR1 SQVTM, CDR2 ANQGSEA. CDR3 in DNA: TGCAGCGTTGAAGGACTAGCGGGCCAGTACCAAGAGACCCAGTACTTC. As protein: CSVEGLAGQYQETQYF.

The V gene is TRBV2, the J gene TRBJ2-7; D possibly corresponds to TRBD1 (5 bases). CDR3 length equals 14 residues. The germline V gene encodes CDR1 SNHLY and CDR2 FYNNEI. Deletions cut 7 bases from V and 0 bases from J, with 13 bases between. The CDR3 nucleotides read TGTGCCAGCAATTTGGGGCAGGCCTCCTACGAGCAGTACTTC. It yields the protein CASNLGQASYEQYF.

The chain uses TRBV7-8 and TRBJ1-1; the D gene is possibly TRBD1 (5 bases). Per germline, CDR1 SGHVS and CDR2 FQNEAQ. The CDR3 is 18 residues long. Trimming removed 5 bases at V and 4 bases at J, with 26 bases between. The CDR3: CASSRDAGGASNPTEAFF. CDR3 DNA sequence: TGTGCCAGCAGCCGCGACGCGGGGGGAGCCAGCAACCCCACTGAAGCTTTCTTT.

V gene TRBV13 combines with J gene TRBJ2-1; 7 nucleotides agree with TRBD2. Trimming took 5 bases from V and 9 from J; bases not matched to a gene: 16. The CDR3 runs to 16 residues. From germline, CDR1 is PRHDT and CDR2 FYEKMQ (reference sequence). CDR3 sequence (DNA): TGTGCCAGCAGCCAAGGGGAGGGTATGTTAAGCAGTGAGCAGTTCTTC. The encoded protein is CASSQGEGMLSSEQFF. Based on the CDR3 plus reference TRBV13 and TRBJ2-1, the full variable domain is AAGVIQSPRHLIKEKRETATLKCYPIPRHDTVYWYQQGPGQDPQFLISFYEKMQSDKGSIPDRFSAQQFSDYHSELNMSSLELGDSALYFCASSQGEGMLSSEQFFGPGTRLTVL.

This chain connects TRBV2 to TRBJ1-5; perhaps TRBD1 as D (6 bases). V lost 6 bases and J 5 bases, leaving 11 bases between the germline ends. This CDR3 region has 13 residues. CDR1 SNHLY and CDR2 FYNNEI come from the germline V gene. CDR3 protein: CASRGQRHQPQHF. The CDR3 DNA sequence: TGTGCCAGCAGGGGACAACGCCATCAGCCCCAGCATTTT.

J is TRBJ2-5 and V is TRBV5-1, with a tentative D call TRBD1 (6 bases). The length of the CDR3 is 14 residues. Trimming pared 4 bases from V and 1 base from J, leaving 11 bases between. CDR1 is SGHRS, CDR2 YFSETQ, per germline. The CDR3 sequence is CASSVTGPQETQYF. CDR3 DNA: TGCGCCAGCAGCGTTACAGGGCCCCAAGAGACCCAGTACTTC. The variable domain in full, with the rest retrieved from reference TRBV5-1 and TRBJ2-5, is KAGVTQTPRYLIKTRGQQVTLSCSPISGHRSVSWYQQTPGQGLQFLFEYFSETQRNKGNFPGRFSGRQFSNSRSEMNVSTLELGDSALYLCASSVTGPQETQYFGPGTRLLVL.

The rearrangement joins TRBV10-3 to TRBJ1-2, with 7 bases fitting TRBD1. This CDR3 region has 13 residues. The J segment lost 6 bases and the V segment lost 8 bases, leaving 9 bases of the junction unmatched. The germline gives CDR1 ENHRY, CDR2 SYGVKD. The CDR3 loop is CAIGDREVDGYTF. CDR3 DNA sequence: TGTGCCATCGGCGACAGGGAGGTTGATGGCTACACCTTC.

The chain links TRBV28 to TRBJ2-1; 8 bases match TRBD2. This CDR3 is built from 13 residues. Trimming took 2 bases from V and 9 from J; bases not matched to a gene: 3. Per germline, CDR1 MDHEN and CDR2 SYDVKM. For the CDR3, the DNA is TGTGCCAGCAGTTTAGGGCGGGAGGCTGAGCAGTTCTTC. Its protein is CASSLGREAEQFF. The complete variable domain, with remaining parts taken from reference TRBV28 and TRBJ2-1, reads DVKVTQSSRYLVKRTGEKVFLECVQDMDHENMFWYRQDPGLGLRLIYFSYDVKMKEKGDIPEGYSVSREKKERFSLILESASTNQTSMYLCASSLGREAEQFFGPGTRLTVL.